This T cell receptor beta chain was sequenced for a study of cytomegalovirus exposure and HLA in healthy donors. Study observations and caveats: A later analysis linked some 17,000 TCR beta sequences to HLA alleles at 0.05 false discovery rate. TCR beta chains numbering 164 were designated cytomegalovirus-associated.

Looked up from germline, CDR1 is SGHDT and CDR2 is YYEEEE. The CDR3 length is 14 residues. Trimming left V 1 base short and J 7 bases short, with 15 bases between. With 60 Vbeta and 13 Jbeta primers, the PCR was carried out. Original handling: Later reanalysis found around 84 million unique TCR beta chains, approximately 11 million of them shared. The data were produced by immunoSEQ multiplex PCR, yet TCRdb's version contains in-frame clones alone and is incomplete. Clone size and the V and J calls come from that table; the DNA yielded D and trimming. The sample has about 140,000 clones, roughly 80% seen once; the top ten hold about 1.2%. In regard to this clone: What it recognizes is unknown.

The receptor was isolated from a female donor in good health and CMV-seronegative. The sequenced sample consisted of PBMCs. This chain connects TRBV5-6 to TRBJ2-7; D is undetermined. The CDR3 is CASSLFGQVAEQYF. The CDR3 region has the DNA TGTGCCAGCAGCTTGTTTGGTCAGGTGGCTGAGCAGTACTTC.